The present TCR beta chain was sequenced within a study of T cell responses to AZD1222 COVID-19 vaccine. V was trimmed by 4 bases and J by 1 base, leaving 11 bases between them. This CDR3 spans 14 amino acids. Germline loops: CDR1 SGHRS, CDR2 YFSETQ. TCRdb's table, derived via immunoSEQ multiplex PCR, lists solely in-frame clones and lacks some. This table has 120,000 or so clones, 75% to 90% appearing once. On this clone: Its antigen remains unknown.

The study, taken as a whole, reports: Sampled repertoires all dated from after the peak T cell response.

This sequence joins TRBV5-1 and TRBJ1-1; no clear D. This specimen consisted of peripheral blood, obtained on day 0 of AZD1222 vaccination. This TCR came from an adult in good health. This chain's CDR3 is CASSPLHPNTEAFF. CDR3 nucleotide sequence: TGCGCCAGCAGCCCTTTACACCCGAACACTGAAGCTTTCTTT.